A selection of T cell receptor beta chains follows, all from one sample in a study of T cells in Graves' hyperthyroidism and ophthalmopathy. MiXCR, applied by TCRdb to the multiplex PCR reads, yields one record per CDR3 protein. The sample lists approximately 620,000 distinct CDR3 sequences; roughly 15% were seen once. The sequencing sample was made of blood. These receptors were collected from a woman aged 40-49 years with Graves' ophthalmopathy. Both conserved end residues are part of each CDR3. The order of the fields is clone size, V gene, J gene, D gene, CDR3 protein, CDR3 DNA. The D gene is left open where the match is weak. Clone size is stated in some rows and not others, as once, few, many or a class when expanded.

clone size: .
V gene: TRBV7-9
J gene: TRBJ2-7
D gene: .
CDR3 protein: CASSNRGMNEQYF
CDR3 DNA: TGTGCCAGCAGCAACCGGGGAATGAACGAGCAGTACTTC

clone size: .
V gene: TRBV28
J gene: TRBJ2-7
D gene: .
CDR3 protein: CASRPGGLSYEQYF
CDR3 DNA: TGTGCCAGCAGGCCCGGCGGACTCTCCTACGAGCAGTACTTC

clone size: many
V gene: TRBV2
J gene: TRBJ2-3
D gene: TRBD2
CDR3 protein: CASIIGGSFADTQYF
CDR3 DNA: TGTGCCAGCATAATCGGCGGGAGTTTCGCGGATACGCAGTATTTT

clone size: .
V gene: TRBV4-1
J gene: TRBJ2-2
D gene: .
CDR3 protein: CASSPPPTGELFF
CDR3 DNA: TGCGCCAGCAGCCCTCCACCAACCGGGGAGCTGTTTTTT

clone size: .
V gene: TRBV7-8
J gene: TRBJ1-1
D gene: TRBD1
CDR3 protein: CASSLRDRLMNTEAFF
CDR3 DNA: TGTGCCAGCAGCTTACGGGACAGGCTCATGAACACTGAAGCTTTCTTT

clone size: many
V gene: TRBV3-1
J gene: TRBJ2-5
D gene: TRBD2
CDR3 protein: CASSQVAGGQETQYF
CDR3 DNA: TGTGCCAGCAGCCAAGTTGCGGGGGGGCAAGAGACCCAGTACTTC

clone size: .
V gene: TRBV20-1
J gene: TRBJ2-3
D gene: .
CDR3 protein: CSAGESLTDTQYF
CDR3 DNA: TGCAGTGCAGGGGAATCACTCACAGATACGCAGTATTTT

clone size: .
V gene: TRBV20-1
J gene: TRBJ2-7
D gene: .
CDR3 protein: CSAREGLQGHEQYF
CDR3 DNA: TGCAGTGCTAGAGAAGGTCTGCAGGGCCACGAGCAGTACTTC

clone size: few
V gene: TRBV9
J gene: TRBJ2-1
D gene: TRBD2
CDR3 protein: CASSVAGWTSGLKNEQFF
CDR3 DNA: TGTGCCAGCAGCGTAGCCGGGTGGACTAGCGGGTTGAAGAATGAGCAGTTCTTC

clone size: .
V gene: TRBV29-1
J gene: TRBJ1-2
D gene: TRBD1
CDR3 protein: CSVETGVSYGYTF
CDR3 DNA: TGCAGCGTCGAGACAGGGGTTAGCTATGGCTACACCTTC

clone size: many
V gene: TRBV6-1
J gene: TRBJ2-5
D gene: .
CDR3 protein: CASSTAGPGETQYF
CDR3 DNA: TGTGCCAGCAGTACCGCGGGCCCAGGGGAGACCCAGTACTTC

clone size: many
V gene: TRBV20-1
J gene: TRBJ2-7
D gene: TRBD1
CDR3 protein: CSANQGDYEQYF
CDR3 DNA: TGCAGTGCTAATCAGGGGGACTACGAGCAGTACTTC

clone size: many
V gene: TRBV20-1
J gene: TRBJ2-2
D gene: .
CDR3 protein: CSASQGGLAAGELFF
CDR3 DNA: TGCAGTGCTAGTCAAGGGGGGCTGGCAGCCGGGGAGCTGTTTTTT

clone size: many
V gene: TRBV2
J gene: TRBJ1-2
D gene: .
CDR3 protein: CATTHGTLYGYTF
CDR3 DNA: TGTGCCACCACTCATGGGACTTTGTATGGCTACACCTTC

clone size: .
V gene: TRBV12-3/TRBV12-4
J gene: TRBJ1-5
D gene: TRBD1
CDR3 protein: CASSRQGDNQPQHF
CDR3 DNA: TGTGCCAGCAGTCGACAGGGGGACAATCAGCCCCAGCATTTT

clone size: few
V gene: TRBV5-1
J gene: TRBJ2-1
D gene: .
CDR3 protein: CASRLRANRKQFF
CDR3 DNA: TGCGCCAGCAGGCTGAGGGCCAACAGAAAGCAGTTCTTC

clone size: .
V gene: TRBV28
J gene: TRBJ1-2
D gene: .
CDR3 protein: CASSPVDTGFGSNYGYTF
CDR3 DNA: TGTGCCAGCAGCCCCGTGGACACCGGTTTTGGATCTAACTATGGCTACACCTTC

clone size: .
V gene: TRBV30
J gene: TRBJ1-2
D gene: .
CDR3 protein: CAWSVSRYGYTF
CDR3 DNA: TGTGCCTGGAGTGTCTCGCGCTATGGCTACACCTTC

clone size: many
V gene: TRBV5-1
J gene: TRBJ2-1
D gene: .
CDR3 protein: CASSFIGGDNEQFF
CDR3 DNA: TGCGCCAGCAGCTTTATCGGCGGCGACAATGAGCAGTTCTTC

clone size: many
V gene: TRBV9
J gene: TRBJ2-7
D gene: .
CDR3 protein: CASSEGGAAYEQYF
CDR3 DNA: TGTGCCAGCAGCGAAGGGGGGGCAGCCTACGAGCAGTACTTC

clone size: many
V gene: TRBV12-3/TRBV12-4
J gene: TRBJ2-2
D gene: TRBD1
CDR3 protein: CASSLWQGENTGELFF
CDR3 DNA: TGTGCCAGCAGTTTATGGCAGGGGGAGAACACCGGGGAGCTGTTTTTT

clone size: many
V gene: TRBV20-1
J gene: TRBJ2-7
D gene: TRBD1
CDR3 protein: CSAPTGGHYEQYF
CDR3 DNA: TGCAGTGCTCCAACAGGGGGTCATTACGAGCAGTACTTC

clone size: many
V gene: TRBV7-9
J gene: TRBJ1-1
D gene: TRBD1
CDR3 protein: CASSLNQGDTEAFF
CDR3 DNA: TGTGCCAGCAGCTTAAACCAGGGGGACACTGAAGCTTTCTTT

clone size: .
V gene: TRBV28
J gene: TRBJ2-4
D gene: .
CDR3 protein: CASRNLAKNIQYF
CDR3 DNA: TGTGCATCTCGGAACTTAGCCAAAAACATTCAGTACTTC

clone size: few
V gene: TRBV6-1
J gene: TRBJ2-1
D gene: TRBD1
CDR3 protein: CASSSVAPKTGRDEQFF
CDR3 DNA: TGTGCCAGCAGTTCCGTGGCCCCAAAGACAGGGCGTGATGAGCAGTTCTTC

clone size: many
V gene: TRBV12-3/TRBV12-4
J gene: TRBJ1-2
D gene: .
CDR3 protein: CASGIQGLVYGYTF
CDR3 DNA: TGTGCCAGCGGAATACAGGGTTTAGTCTATGGCTACACCTTC

clone size: few
V gene: TRBV19
J gene: TRBJ1-1
D gene: .
CDR3 protein: CATDQGENTEAFF
CDR3 DNA: TGTGCCACCGACCAAGGGGAGAACACTGAAGCTTTCTTT

clone size: many
V gene: TRBV30
J gene: TRBJ1-1
D gene: .
CDR3 protein: CAWSASTEAFF
CDR3 DNA: TGTGCCTGGAGTGCGTCAACTGAAGCTTTCTTT

clone size: .
V gene: TRBV20-1
J gene: TRBJ1-1
D gene: .
CDR3 protein: CSAPPSFF
CDR3 DNA: TGCAGTGCCCCCCCCTCCTTCTTT

clone size: few
V gene: TRBV14
J gene: TRBJ2-6
D gene: .
CDR3 protein: CASSQEAGLGSGANVLTF
CDR3 DNA: TGTGCCAGCAGCCAAGAGGCAGGGTTAGGATCTGGGGCCAACGTCCTGACTTTC

clone size: .
V gene: TRBV6-1
J gene: TRBJ2-1
D gene: TRBD2
CDR3 protein: CASGLAGDYNEQFF
CDR3 DNA: TGTGCCAGCGGGTTAGCGGGGGACTACAATGAGCAGTTCTTC

clone size: few
V gene: TRBV7-9
J gene: TRBJ1-5
D gene: TRBD1
CDR3 protein: CASSSEQGYSNQPQHF
CDR3 DNA: TGTGCCAGCAGCTCAGAACAGGGGTATAGCAATCAGCCCCAGCATTTT

clone size: many
V gene: TRBV11-2
J gene: TRBJ1-1
D gene: TRBD1
CDR3 protein: CASSSRTGIEAFF
CDR3 DNA: TGTGCCAGCAGCTCCCGGACAGGGATTGAAGCTTTCTTT

clone size: many
V gene: TRBV28
J gene: TRBJ1-2
D gene: .
CDR3 protein: CASSSQPGLNYGYTF
CDR3 DNA: TGTGCCAGCAGTTCACAACCGGGACTGAACTATGGCTACACCTTC

clone size: many
V gene: TRBV30
J gene: TRBJ1-2
D gene: .
CDR3 protein: CAWSVGLRGYTF
CDR3 DNA: TGTGCCTGGAGTGTCGGCTTACGAGGCTACACCTTC

clone size: many
V gene: TRBV11-2
J gene: TRBJ2-1
D gene: TRBD2
CDR3 protein: CASSFLAGGLNNEQFF
CDR3 DNA: TGTGCCAGCAGCTTCCTAGCGGGAGGGCTAAACAATGAGCAGTTCTTC

clone size: few
V gene: TRBV9
J gene: TRBJ2-1
D gene: .
CDR3 protein: CASSVGGIPNEQFF
CDR3 DNA: TGTGCCAGCAGCGTAGGGGGCATACCCAATGAGCAGTTCTTC

clone size: many
V gene: TRBV2
J gene: TRBJ2-7
D gene: TRBD2
CDR3 protein: CASIPAGFYEQYF
CDR3 DNA: TGTGCCAGCATACCAGCGGGATTCTACGAGCAGTACTTC

clone size: few
V gene: TRBV7-9
J gene: TRBJ2-2
D gene: .
CDR3 protein: CASSQRGGGANTGELFF
CDR3 DNA: TGTGCCAGCAGCCAACGGGGAGGGGGCGCGAACACCGGGGAGCTGTTTTTT

clone size: few
V gene: TRBV7-3
J gene: TRBJ2-3
D gene: .
CDR3 protein: CASSPQGNTDTQYF
CDR3 DNA: TGTGCCAGCAGTCCCCAGGGTAACACAGATACGCAGTATTTT

clone size: few
V gene: TRBV2
J gene: TRBJ2-5
D gene: .
CDR3 protein: CASSLGEGETQYF
CDR3 DNA: TGTGCCAGCAGTCTGGGGGAAGGAGAGACCCAGTACTTC

clone size: .
V gene: TRBV9
J gene: TRBJ2-1
D gene: .
CDR3 protein: CASSADWGSYNEQFF
CDR3 DNA: TGTGCCAGCAGCGCTGATTGGGGCTCCTACAATGAGCAGTTCTTC

clone size: .
V gene: TRBV20-1
J gene: TRBJ1-1
D gene: .
CDR3 protein: CSAPGVNQAFF
CDR3 DNA: TGCAGTGCTCCTGGGGTGAACCAAGCTTTCTTT

clone size: once
V gene: TRBV10-3
J gene: TRBJ1-2
D gene: TRBD1
CDR3 protein: CAISQLPGQGGGYTF
CDR3 DNA: TGTGCCATCAGTCAACTCCCGGGACAGGGGGGTGGCTACACCTTC